This T cell receptor (beta chain) was recovered during a study of T cells in Graves' hyperthyroidism and ophthalmopathy. TCR beta CDR3 regions were amplified from RNA. The TCR CDR3 first-round RT-PCR relied on the HTBI primer set. Via MiXCR, TCRdb re-called the multiplex PCR reads, giving one row per CDR3 protein. The data hold roughly 500,000 distinct CDR3 sequences, with 46% observed a single time. This CDR3 region has 12 residues. CDR1 is SGHTA and CDR2 is FQGNSA in the germline V gene. Trimming cost V 3 bases and J 10 bases, with 12 bases left between them. The TCR sequence derives from an adult woman with Graves' disease, either hyperthyroidism or ophthalmopathy (not recorded which). The chain couples TRBV7-2 to TRBJ1-1; D gene uncertain. Sequenced material: peripheral blood or thyroid tissue (not recorded which). DNA of the CDR3: TGTGCCAGCAGCTTCGGGGTAAGAAGAGCTTTCTTT. The encoded protein is CASSFGVRRAFF.